This TCR beta chain derives from a study of OX40 agonist ivuxolimab in advanced cancers. On the study more broadly: Those treated in dose escalation had hepatocellular carcinoma, melanoma, renal cell cancer or head and neck cancer.

Patients were ineligible given autoimmune disease history or systemic immunosuppression. Sequencing used immunoSEQ multiplex PCR; TCRdb keeps in-frame clones, though not all of them. The table has 70,000 to 90,000 clones, about nine tenths seen once. Germline V CDR1 and CDR2: SGHRS, YFSETQ. CDR3 length equals 13 residues. Worth noting for this clone: At one end the junction does not follow the germline gene, possibly because of a read error. Other DNA variants within this sample encode the same CDR3.

Source: CD4+ or CD8+ T cells sorted from blood, taken in a trial of the OX40 agonist ivuxolimab. This receptor was obtained from an adult with an advanced solid tumor such as melanoma, head and neck, liver or kidney cancer. This chain links TRBV5-1 with TRBJ2-7; 7 nucleotides agree with TRBD1. CDR3 region: CASSLGTDYEQYF. The DNA of the CDR3 is TGCGCCAGTAGCTTGGGGACAGACTACGAGCAGTACTTC.